One sample yielded the 18 T cell receptor beta chains listed below, sequenced in a study of blood T cell repertoires in COVID-19. The method was immunoSEQ multiplex PCR; TCRdb's version includes in-frame clones alone and lacks a portion of them. The sample records 150,000 to 200,000 clones, 86% being singletons. The sequenced material came from peripheral blood. The origin of the receptors is a man aged 45-60 years with active or convalescent COVID-19.

This rearrangement joins TRBV7-9 to TRBJ1-1; weak D call: TRBD1 (5 bases). V was pared by 1 base and J by 4 bases, with 10 bases between. From germline, CDR1 is SEHNR and CDR2 FQNEAQ (reference sequence). The CDR3 sequence is 14 residues long. CDR3 sequence (DNA): TGTGCCAGCAGCTTAGAGGGGCAGGGCACTGAAGCTTTCTTT. The encoded protein is CASSLEGQGTEAFF.

This clone has a single count. J is TRBJ2-7 and V is TRBV6-6; 11 bases match TRBD1. The CDR3 is 14 amino acids. V lost 6 bases, J lost 5 bases, and 6 bases stayed unmatched. Germline V gives CDR1 MNHNY, CDR2 SVGAGI (reference sequence). Written as DNA, the CDR3 is TGTGCCAGCAGATGGACAGGGGGCGCGGACGAGCAGTACTTC. Protein: CASRWTGGADEQYF.

The gene calls are TRBV7-2 and TRBJ2-2; 7 nucleotides agree with TRBD2. The CDR3 is made up of 16 amino acids. Per the germline V gene, CDR1 is SGHTA and CDR2 is FQGNSA. J gave up 0 bases and V 5 bases, and 6 bases lay outside the gene matches. The CDR3 protein is CASSRDYFPNTGELFF. The CDR3 nucleotides read TGTGCCAGCAGCAGGGACTATTTCCCGAACACCGGGGAGCTGTTTTTT.

V is TRBV14 and J is TRBJ2-7, with TRBD2 matching 8 bases. V lost 4 bases, J lost 7 bases, and 6 bases stayed unmatched. This CDR3 is built from 13 residues. Germline loops: CDR1 SGHDN, CDR2 FVKESK. The CDR3 DNA reads as TGTGCCAGCAGCCTCGGACTAGCTGGGGAGCAGTACTTC. Its protein is CASSLGLAGEQYF.

This chain uses TRBV11-3 with TRBJ2-7; TRBD2 might be the D (6 bases). The CDR3 extends over 14 amino acids. Germline assignment: CDR1 SGHNT and CDR2 YENEEA. V gave up 5 bases and J gave up 3 bases, with 14 bases separating them. This CDR3 is CASSHGTGNYEQYF. In DNA, the CDR3 is TGTGCCAGCAGCCACGGGACTGGAAACTACGAGCAGTACTTC.

This clone was picked up one time. A much bigger clone sits one base away, suggesting this may be a read error. The chain is built from TRBV9 and TRBJ1-5, with D perhaps matching TRBD1 (6 bases). V was clipped by 4 bases and J by 6 bases, with 11 bases between them. Germline CDR1 SGDLS, CDR2 YYNGEE. The CDR3 sequence is 13 residues long. CDR3 coding DNA: TGTGCCAGCAGCCATTCAGGGGCTCAGCCCCAGCATTTT. Protein: CASSHSGAQPQHF.

The chain employs TRBV28 and TRBJ1-6; 8 nucleotides agree with TRBD1. Trimming at V came to 1 base and at J to 14 bases, leaving 10 bases not matched to a gene. Germline CDR1 reads MDHEN; CDR2 reads SYDVKM. CDR3 length: 15 amino acids. CDR3: CASSLLGTGSLALHF. CDR3 in DNA: TGTGCCAGCAGTTTATTGGGGACAGGTAGTTTGGCCCTCCACTTT.

Only one count was recorded for this clone. The V call is TRBV6-1, the J call TRBJ2-7; D is perhaps TRBD2 (6 bases). From germline, CDR1 is MNHNS and CDR2 SASEGT. The CDR3 contains 13 residues. V lost 3 bases to trimming and J lost 3 bases, with 9 bases between them. The CDR3 DNA sequence: TGTGCCAGCAGTGAGCGGGGATACTACGAGCAGTACTTC. This encodes CASSERGYYEQYF.

The rearrangement joins TRBV30 to TRBJ1-4; 9 bases are shared with TRBD1. The V and J ends lost 5 bases and 7 bases, in that order; junction bases with no gene match: 8. Germline V gives CDR1 GTSNPN, CDR2 SVGIG (reference sequence). CDR3 size: 14 residues. CDR3 bases: TGTGCCTGGGACGATGGGACAGGGATTGAAAAACTGTTTTTT. As protein: CAWDDGTGIEKLFF.

The chain is built from TRBV5-1 and TRBJ1-5; D call uncertain. The length of the CDR3 is 13 residues. Trimming shortened V by 0 bases and J by 4 bases, and 5 bases separated the two germline ends. The germline gives CDR1 SGHRS, CDR2 YFSETQ. CDR3 coding DNA: TGCGCCAGCAGCTTGGACTATAATCAGCCCCAGCATTTT. Its translation is CASSLDYNQPQHF.

The chain recombines TRBV5-5 with TRBJ2-3, with 7 nucleotides matching TRBD2. The CDR3 consists of 15 residues. Unmatched junction bases numbered 8, after V lost 1 base and J lost 6 bases. Germline V CDR1 and CDR2: SGHKS, YYEKEE (reference sequence). In DNA, the CDR3 is TGTGCCAGCAGCTTGTGGCTAGCGGTCCCGGATACGCAGTATTTT. This sequence encodes CASSLWLAVPDTQYF.

Comment on this clone: The same CDR3 can be traced to other DNA sequences in this sample. The chain employs TRBV19 and TRBJ1-2; 10 bases are shared with TRBD1. From germline, CDR1 is LNHDA and CDR2 SQIVND (reference sequence). V was pared by 6 bases and J by 2 bases, with 3 bases of the junction left unmatched. The CDR3 totals 14 residues. The chain's CDR3 is CASRETGGNYGYTF. The CDR3 nucleotides read TGTGCCAGTAGGGAGACAGGGGGCAACTATGGCTACACCTTC.

Written as DNA, the CDR3 is TGTGCCAGCAGCCTCGCAAGGAGCTCTGGGGCCAACGTCCTGACTTTC. Amino acids: CASSLARSSGANVLTF. J is TRBJ2-6 and V is TRBV25-1; D is unclear. V lost 6 bases to trimming and J lost 0 bases, with 12 bases between them. Germline lookup yields CDR1 MGHDK and CDR2 SYGVNS. This CDR3 has 16 amino acids. Drawing the rest from reference TRBV25-1 and TRBJ2-6, the complete variable domain is EADIYQTPRYLVIGTGKKITLECSQTMGHDKMYWYQQDPGMELHLIHYSYGVNSTEKGDLSSESTVSRIRTEHFPLTLESARPSHTSQYLCASSLARSSGANVLTFGAGSRLTVL.

The rearrangement joins TRBV6-2 or TRBV6-3 to TRBJ2-3; D ambiguous. Germline values: CDR1 MNHEY, CDR2 SVGEGT. There are 15 residues in the CDR3. Trimming removed 2 bases from V and 4 bases from J, with 13 bases in between. This CDR3 is CASSYLGRSADTQYF. In DNA form, the CDR3 reads TGTGCCAGCAGTTACCTTGGTCGATCGGCAGATACGCAGTATTTT.

CDR3 nucleotides: TGTGCCAGCTCACCACTTTCCTACGGGGAGAACAATTACGAGCAGTACTTC. Translation gives CASSPLSYGENNYEQYF. This rearrangement joins TRBV18 to TRBJ2-7; weak D call: TRBD2 (5 bases). The CDR3 extends over 17 amino acids. CDR1 is KGHSH and CDR2 is LQKENI in the germline V gene. The V gene lost 1 base and the J gene lost 4 bases, with 20 bases spanning the gap. Supplemented by reference TRBV18 and TRBJ2-7, the full variable domain reads NAGVMQNPRHLVRRRGQEARLRCSPMKGHSHVYWYRQLPEEGLKFMVYLQKENIIDESGMPKERFSAEFPKEGPSILRIQQVVRGDSAAYFCASSPLSYGENNYEQYFGPGTRLTVT.

This CDR3 is CASSFGAARSYNEQFF. In DNA form, the CDR3 reads TGCGCCAGCAGCTTTGGGGCGGCTAGATCCTACAATGAGCAGTTCTTC. V gene TRBV5-1 combines with J gene TRBJ2-1, with D perhaps matching TRBD1 (5 bases). The CDR3 length is 16 residues. Germline V gene data show CDR1 as SGHRS and CDR2 as YFSETQ. V lost 2 bases, J lost 1 base, and 13 bases lay in between.

The rearrangement links TRBV6-1 to TRBJ1-5; D is possibly TRBD1 (5 bases). The germline V and J ends were trimmed by 3 bases and 7 bases, with 13 bases remaining between them. This CDR3 is 14 amino acids long. Per germline, CDR1 MNHNS and CDR2 SASEGT. The CDR3 here is CASSERFGAQPQHF. The DNA of the CDR3 is TGTGCCAGCAGTGAGCGATTTGGGGCCCAGCCCCAGCATTTT.

V and J are TRBV7-3 and TRBJ1-5, with TRBD1 matching 7 bases. With 5 bases clipped from V and 0 bases from J, the junction kept 7 bases outside the gene matches. The CDR3 length is 16 residues. Germline V gene lookup returns CDR1 SGHTA and CDR2 FQGTGA. The CDR3 loop reads CASSLMGTDSNQPQHF. The CDR3 bases are TGTGCCAGCAGCCTTATGGGGACAGATAGCAATCAGCCCCAGCATTTT. The full variable domain, in which reference TRBV7-3 and TRBJ1-5 provide the parts outside the CDR3, is GAGVSQTPSNKVTEKGKYVELRCDPISGHTALYWYRQSLGQGPEFLIYFQGTGAADDSGLPNDRFFAVRPEGSVSTLKIQRTERGDSAVYLCASSLMGTDSNQPQHFGDGTRLSIL.